Sequencing of this T cell receptor beta chain was carried out in a study of blood T cell repertoires in COVID-19. How the authors handled the data: Reference gene primers were amplified, and this amplification served to estimate nucleated cell counts. Clones were sequenced by immunoSEQ multiplex PCR, and TCRdb holds only the in-frame ones, with some missing. The DNA gave D and trimming, while V, J and clone size come from that table. This table has approximately 90,000 clones, approximately 85% appearing once. This clone was counted a single time. The CDR3 consists of 15 residues. Germline assignment: CDR1 KGHSH and CDR2 LQKENI. V was clipped by 2 bases and J by 4 bases; unmatched bases: 6.

What was sequenced was peripheral blood. The TCR comes from a human donor in a cohort sampled during active COVID-19. The chain couples TRBV18 to TRBJ1-2; 8 nucleotides agree with TRBD1. The CDR3 nucleotides are TGTGCCAGCTCACCAAGGACAGGGACTGGCTATGGCTACACCTTC. This encodes CASSPRTGTGYGYTF.